This record covers a single T cell receptor (beta chain). Its target is not known. V lost 0 bases to trimming and J lost 11 bases, with 16 bases between them. The CDR3 sequence is 13 residues long. Germline assignment: CDR1 GTSNPN and CDR2 SVGIG (reference sequence). Combining a sample-barcoded 5' primer with a J-beta primer mix, a second PCR ran for roughly 7 to 11 cycles. TCRdb fed the 5' RACE reads into MiXCR, producing one record per CDR3 protein. The data contain some 760,000 distinct CDR3 sequences, around a quarter of them singletons. The record originates from a study of blood T cells in healthy people across ages. General study findings and limits: Versus aged donors, long-lived donors had higher diversity and more naive CD4+ cells.

This sample also belongs to another study, concerning T cells of mothers and their children. Turning to that study: A few healthy Caucasian mothers and their six children donated.

The source is a boy aged 10-17 years in good health. The sequencing sample was made of blood. The rearrangement links TRBV30 to TRBJ2-5, with D maybe TRBD2 (6 bases). The CDR3: CAWSVGGALEQYF. In DNA form, the CDR3 reads TGTGCCTGGAGTGTTGGAGGGGCCTTGGAGCAGTACTTC. Based on the CDR3 plus reference TRBV30 and TRBJ2-5, the full variable domain is SQTIHQWPATLVQPVGSPLSLECTVEGTSNPNLYWYRQAAGRGLQLLFYSVGIGQISSEVPQNLSASRPQDRQFILSSKKLLLSDSGFYLCAWSVGGALEQYFGPGTRLLVL.